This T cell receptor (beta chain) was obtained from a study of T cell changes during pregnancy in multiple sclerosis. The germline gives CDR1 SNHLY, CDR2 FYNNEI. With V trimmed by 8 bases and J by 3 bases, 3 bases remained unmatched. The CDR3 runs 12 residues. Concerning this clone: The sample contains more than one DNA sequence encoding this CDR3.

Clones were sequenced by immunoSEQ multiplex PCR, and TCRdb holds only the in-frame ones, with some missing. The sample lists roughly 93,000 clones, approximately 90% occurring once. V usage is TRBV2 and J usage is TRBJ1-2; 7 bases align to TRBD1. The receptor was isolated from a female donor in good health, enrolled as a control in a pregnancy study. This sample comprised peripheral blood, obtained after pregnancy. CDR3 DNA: TGTGCCAGCGGAGGGACAGACTATGGCTACACCTTC. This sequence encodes CASGGTDYGYTF.